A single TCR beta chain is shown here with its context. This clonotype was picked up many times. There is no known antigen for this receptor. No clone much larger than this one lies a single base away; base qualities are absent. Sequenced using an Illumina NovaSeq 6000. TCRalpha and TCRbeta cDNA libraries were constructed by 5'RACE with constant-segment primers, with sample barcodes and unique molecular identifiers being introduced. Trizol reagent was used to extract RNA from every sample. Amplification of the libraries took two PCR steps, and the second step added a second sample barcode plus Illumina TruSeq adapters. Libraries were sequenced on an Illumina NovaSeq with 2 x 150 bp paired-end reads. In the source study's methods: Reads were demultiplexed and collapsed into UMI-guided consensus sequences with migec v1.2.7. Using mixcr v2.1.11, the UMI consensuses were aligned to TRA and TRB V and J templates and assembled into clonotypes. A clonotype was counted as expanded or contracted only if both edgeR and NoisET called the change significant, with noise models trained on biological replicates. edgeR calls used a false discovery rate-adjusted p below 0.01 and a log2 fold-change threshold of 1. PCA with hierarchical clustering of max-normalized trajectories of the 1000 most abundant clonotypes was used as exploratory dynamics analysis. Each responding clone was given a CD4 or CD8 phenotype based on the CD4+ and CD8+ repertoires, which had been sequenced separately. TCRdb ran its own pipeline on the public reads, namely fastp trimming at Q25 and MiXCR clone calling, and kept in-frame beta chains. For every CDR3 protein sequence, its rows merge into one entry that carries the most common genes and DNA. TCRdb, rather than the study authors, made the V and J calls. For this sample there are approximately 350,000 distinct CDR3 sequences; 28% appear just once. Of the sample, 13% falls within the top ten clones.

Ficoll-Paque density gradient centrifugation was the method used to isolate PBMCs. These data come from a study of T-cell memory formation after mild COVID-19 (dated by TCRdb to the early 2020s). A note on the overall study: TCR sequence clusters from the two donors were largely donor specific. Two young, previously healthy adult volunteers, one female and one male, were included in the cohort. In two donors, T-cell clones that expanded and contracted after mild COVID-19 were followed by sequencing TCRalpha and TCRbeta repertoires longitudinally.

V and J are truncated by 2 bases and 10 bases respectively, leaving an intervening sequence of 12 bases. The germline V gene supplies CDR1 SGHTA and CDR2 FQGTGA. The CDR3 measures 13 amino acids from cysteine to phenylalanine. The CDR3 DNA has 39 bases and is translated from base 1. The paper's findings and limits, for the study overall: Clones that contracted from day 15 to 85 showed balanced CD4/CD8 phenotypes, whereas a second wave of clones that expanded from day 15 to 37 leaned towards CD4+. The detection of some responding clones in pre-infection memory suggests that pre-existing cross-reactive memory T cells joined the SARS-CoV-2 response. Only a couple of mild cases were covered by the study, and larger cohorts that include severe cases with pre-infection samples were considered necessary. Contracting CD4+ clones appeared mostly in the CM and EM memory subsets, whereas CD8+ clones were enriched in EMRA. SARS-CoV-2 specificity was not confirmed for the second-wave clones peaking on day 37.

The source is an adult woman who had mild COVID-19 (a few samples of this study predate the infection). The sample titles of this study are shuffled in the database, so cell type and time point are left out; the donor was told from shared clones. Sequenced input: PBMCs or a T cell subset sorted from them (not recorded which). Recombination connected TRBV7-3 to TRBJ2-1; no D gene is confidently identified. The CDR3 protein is CASSLSSGAEQFF. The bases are TGTGCCAGCAGCTTATCTTCCGGAGCGGAGCAGTTCTTC.